This T cell receptor beta chain was recorded in a study of neurological immune-mediated disorders. The wider study: The disease course was relapsing-remitting in around 31 and secondary progressive in about 9% of the 34 multiple sclerosis patients.

Overall study results and limits: Private repertoires in all groups were suggested, as expanded clones shared no CDR3 amino acid sequences across subjects.

CDR3 length: 14 residues. V dropped 8 bases and J dropped 2 bases, with 16 bases sitting between them. TCRdb re-called the 5' RACE reads with MiXCR, one entry per CDR3 protein. Here the sample spans almost 85,000 distinct CDR3 sequences, just over 2.5% being singletons. This clonotype was counted ten times or more. Its antigen remains unknown. The chain couples TRBV12-3 or TRBV12-4 to TRBJ2-7; weak D call: TRBD2 (5 bases). Sequenced input: PBMCs. This receptor was obtained from a woman aged 25 to 39 with multiple sclerosis. The CDR3 region is CASRRTPSTYEQYF. CDR3 nucleotide sequence: TGTGCCAGCCGAAGGACTCCTAGTACCTACGAGCAGTACTTC.